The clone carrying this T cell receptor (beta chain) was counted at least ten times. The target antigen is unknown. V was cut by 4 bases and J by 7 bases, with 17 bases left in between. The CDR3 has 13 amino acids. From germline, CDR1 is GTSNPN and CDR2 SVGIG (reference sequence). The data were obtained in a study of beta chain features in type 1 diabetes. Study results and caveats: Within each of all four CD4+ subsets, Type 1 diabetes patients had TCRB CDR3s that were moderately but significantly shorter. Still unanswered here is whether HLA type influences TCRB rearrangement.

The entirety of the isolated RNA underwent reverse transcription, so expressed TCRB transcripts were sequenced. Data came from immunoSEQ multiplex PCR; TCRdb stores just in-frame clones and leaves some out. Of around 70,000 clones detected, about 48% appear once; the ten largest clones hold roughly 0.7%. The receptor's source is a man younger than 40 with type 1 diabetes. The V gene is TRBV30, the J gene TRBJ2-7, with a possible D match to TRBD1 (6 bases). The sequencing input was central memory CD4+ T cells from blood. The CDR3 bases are TGTGCCTGGACCATCAACCCCAGGGGTGAGCAGTACTTC. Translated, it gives CAWTINPRGEQYF. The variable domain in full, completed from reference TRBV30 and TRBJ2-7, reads SQTIHQWPATLVQPVGSPLSLECTVEGTSNPNLYWYRQAAGRGLQLLFYSVGIGQISSEVPQNLSASRPQDRQFILSSKKLLLSDSGFYLCAWTINPRGEQYFGPGTRLTVT.